This T cell receptor beta chain is drawn from a study of breast tumors, draining lymph nodes, adjacent tissues. Study observations and caveats: Tumor repertoires ranked between lymph nodes and nontumor tissue in diversity, with V and J gene preferences. Data only fit, rather than demonstrated, lymph node origin of most tumor T cells. Compared with basal-like, luminal-like tumors shared significantly more repertoire with nontumor tissue. Most tumor T cells seemingly derive from lymph node, then expand in tumor.

The lymph nodes were axillary draining lymph nodes from breast cancer patients. Germline loops: CDR1 DFQATT, CDR2 SNEGSKA (reference sequence). This CDR3 is built from 14 residues. J was trimmed by 9 bases and V by 3 bases; bases with no gene match: 3. TCRdb itself ran the multiplex PCR reads through MiXCR, one entry per CDR3 protein. The sample carries some 85,000 distinct CDR3 sequences, approximately 30% recorded once. For this clonotype: Its antigen is unknown.

The TCR was taken from a female donor with breast cancer. Some clones in this sample may be carry-over from other donors' samples. The sample was axillary lymph node tissue. V usage is TRBV20-1 and J usage is TRBJ1-6; 12 nucleotides line up with TRBD1. In nucleotides, the CDR3 is TGCAGTGCTAGTCGGGGACAGGGGGCTTCACCCCTCCACTTT. Translating gives CSASRGQGASPLHF.